This T cell receptor beta chain was sequenced for a study of cytomegalovirus exposure and HLA in healthy donors. The PCR was carried out with 60 Vbeta primers and 13 Jbeta primers. Sequenced by immunoSEQ multiplex PCR; TCRdb stores in-frame clones only, minus some. Found here are 150,000 to 200,000 clones, around 80% of them singletons; the top ten hold about 2%. V lost 1 base to trimming and J lost 4 bases; unmatched junction nucleotides: 9. CDR3 length: 16 amino acids. The germline V gene has CDR1 MGHRA and CDR2 YSYEKL. The table lists this clone with a few counts. The J gene is TRBJ2-5, the V gene TRBV4-1; 7 bases line up with TRBD1. Sequencing used PBMCs. The source of this sequence is a woman in her twenties or thirties in good health and CMV-seropositive. The CDR3 loop is CASSQAQGVFRETQYF. CDR3 DNA sequence: TGCGCCAGCAGCCAAGCTCAGGGGGTTTTCCGAGAGACCCAGTACTTC.